The 29 T cell receptor beta chains below all came from one sample that was sequenced in a study of blood T cell repertoires in COVID-19. Here immunoSEQ multiplex PCR was the method, and the copy in TCRdb shows in-frame clones only, minus some. The data contain approximately 240,000 clones, around 85% of them singletons. The specimen was peripheral blood. The receptors were gathered from a middle-aged woman with active or convalescent COVID-19.

This chain links TRBV4-1 with TRBJ2-2, with TRBD2 identical over 14 bases. In germline, CDR1 is MGHRA, CDR2 YSYEKL. The CDR3 runs to 17 residues. J was trimmed by 5 bases and V by 3 bases; bases with no gene match: 5. In nucleotides, the CDR3 is TGCGCCAGCAGCCAGGGACTAGCGGGGGCCTTTACCGGGGAGCTGTTTTTT. It is translated as CASSQGLAGAFTGELFF.

The rearrangement links TRBV5-1 to TRBJ2-1; possible D gene TRBD1, 5 bases. Germline V lookup: CDR1 SGHRS, CDR2 YFSETQ. This CDR3 has 14 residues. V was trimmed by 2 bases and J by 7 bases, leaving 13 bases between them. CDR3 DNA sequence: TGCGCCAGCAGCTTCTTAGTACAGGCAAATGAGCAGTTCTTC. As protein: CASSFLVQANEQFF.

This clone was picked up one time. V is TRBV28 and J is TRBJ1-2; D not resolved. The CDR3 loop spans 13 amino acids. Germline V gene lookup returns CDR1 MDHEN and CDR2 SYDVKM. V was cut by 10 bases and J by 7 bases, with 19 bases left in between. The CDR3 here is CAISPYSISGYTF. The CDR3 DNA reads as TGTGCCATCTCCCCCTACAGTATAAGTGGCTACACCTTC.

J is TRBJ1-2 and V is TRBV6-4; D is unclear. V was pared by 2 bases and J by 6 bases, with 10 bases between. Germline V gives CDR1 MRHNA, CDR2 SNTAGT. The length of the CDR3 is 13 residues. The CDR3 DNA reads TGTGCCAGCAGTGACGGAGCTTCTCATGGCTACACCTTC. Translated: CASSDGASHGYTF.

This rearrangement joins TRBV5-4 to TRBJ1-3; 8 bases agree with TRBD1. Germline CDR1 is SGHNT and CDR2 is YYREEE (reference sequence). The ends lost 3 bases at V and 9 bases at J; junction bases unmatched: 5. This CDR3 is 13 amino acids long. The CDR3 loop is CASSSGQGGTIYF. In DNA form, the CDR3 reads TGTGCCAGCAGCTCAGGACAGGGTGGCACCATATATTTT.

This CDR3 is CASTGTVVSEAFF. The DNA for the CDR3 is TGTGCCAGCACCGGGACAGTGGTCTCTGAAGCTTTCTTT. The V and J genes are TRBV28 and TRBJ1-1; 7 bases line up with TRBD1. Germline V gene lookup returns CDR1 MDHEN and CDR2 SYDVKM. Losses at the gene ends were 7 bases for V and 6 bases for J; bases not matched to a gene: 8. The length of the CDR3 is 13 residues.

This chain uses TRBV5-4 with TRBJ1-1; D remains unclear. The CDR3 spans 16 residues. V was cut by 0 bases and J by 0 bases, with 12 bases left in between. CDR1 SGHNT and CDR2 YYREEE come from the germline V gene (reference sequence). CDR3 residues: CASSLGRTAMNTEAFF. The CDR3 bases are TGTGCCAGCAGCTTGGGACGGACTGCCATGAACACTGAAGCTTTCTTT.

The chain links TRBV2 to TRBJ2-1; D is possibly TRBD2 (7 bases). The germline CDR1 and CDR2 sequences are SNHLY and FYNNEI. Trimming took 7 bases from V and 6 from J, leaving 19 bases between them. This CDR3 is built from 15 residues. CDR3 nucleotide sequence: TGTGCCAGCACCCTTTCGGGGGCTAGCGGCAATGAGCAGTTCTTC. Encoded protein: CASTLSGASGNEQFF.

Only a few counts were recorded for this clone. The chain carries TRBV14 and TRBJ2-5; 14 nucleotides align to TRBD2. This CDR3 has 15 residues. V dropped 5 bases and J dropped 5; count of bases not matched to a gene: 4. Germline CDR1 SGHDN, CDR2 FVKESK. The DNA of the CDR3 is TGTGCCAGCAGCGGGACTAGCGGGGGTTCGGAGACCCAGTACTTC. This gives the protein CASSGTSGGSETQYF.

This CDR3 is CASSGGFTYEQYF. Here the CDR3 DNA reads TGTGCCAGCAGCGGAGGGTTTACCTACGAGCAGTACTTC. The V gene is TRBV11-1, the J gene TRBJ2-7; maybe TRBD2 (6 bases). Germline CDR1 and CDR2: SGHAT and FQDESV (reference sequence). The CDR3 consists of 13 residues. Trimming stripped 5 bases from V and 2 bases from J, with 10 bases between.

The J gene is TRBJ1-1, the V gene TRBV11-2; 8 bases agree with TRBD1. Germline V gene sequence: CDR1 SGHAT, CDR2 FQNNGV. The CDR3 runs to 14 residues. With 5 bases clipped from V and 9 bases from J, the junction kept 11 bases outside the gene matches. The CDR3 here is CASSPDRAGGKAFF. The CDR3 nucleotides are TGTGCCAGCAGCCCCGATCGGGCAGGGGGCAAAGCTTTCTTT.

This clone was counted only a few times. This chain connects TRBV28 to TRBJ2-5; D ambiguous. CDR1 and CDR2 (germline): MDHEN, SYDVKM. V gave up 3 bases and J gave up 2 bases, with 13 bases separating them. This CDR3 contains 15 residues. The CDR3 coding sequence is TGTGCCAGCAGTTTGGTAACAGCTTATCAAGAGACCCAGTACTTC. Residues: CASSLVTAYQETQYF.

CDR3 DNA sequence: TGTGCCAGTAGTATGGGGAGAAGGCCCCCAGACCAGCCCCAGCATTTT. It specifies CASSMGRRPPDQPQHF. The chain uses TRBV19 and TRBJ1-5, with D unclear. Germline assignment: CDR1 LNHDA and CDR2 SQIVND (reference sequence). V lost 3 bases and J 7 bases, leaving 19 bases between the germline ends. The CDR3 is made up of 16 amino acids.

The chain has TRBV5-1 and TRBJ1-6, with 7 bases lining up with TRBD1. CDR3 length: 14 amino acids. J lost 5 bases, V lost 5 bases, and 4 bases had no gene match. Germline-derived CDR1 and CDR2 are SGHRS and YFSETQ. The CDR3 sequence: CASRPGTDNSPLHF. CDR3 coding DNA: TGCGCCAGCAGACCCGGGACAGATAATTCACCCCTCCACTTT.

This chain uses TRBV5-1 with TRBJ2-1; possible D gene TRBD2, 6 bases. The germline CDR1 and CDR2 sequences are SGHRS and YFSETQ. V was clipped by 4 bases and J by 0 bases, with 11 bases between them. CDR3 length equals 15 residues. The chain's CDR3 is CASSLDGSSYNEQFF. The DNA of the CDR3 is TGCGCCAGCAGCCTAGACGGGAGCTCCTACAATGAGCAGTTCTTC.

V gene TRBV7-9 combines with J gene TRBJ2-3; D unresolved. The V gene lost 5 bases and the J gene lost 2 bases, with 5 bases spanning the gap. The germline gives CDR1 SEHNR, CDR2 FQNEAQ (reference sequence). This CDR3 has 12 residues. The CDR3 nucleotides read TGTGCCAGCAGCACTCACACAGATACGCAGTATTTT. This gives the protein CASSTHTDTQYF.

This clone occurred a few times. Other nucleotide sequences in the sample specify the same CDR3. The gene calls are TRBV5-1 and TRBJ2-5; weak D call: TRBD2 (6 bases). Trimming took 0 bases from V and 2 from J, leaving 11 bases between them. The CDR3 has 15 amino acids. Germline CDR1 SGHRS, CDR2 YFSETQ. For the CDR3, the DNA is TGCGCCAGCAGCTTGGCCCTAGCGCTTCAAGAGACCCAGTACTTC. This sequence encodes CASSLALALQETQYF.

This chain links TRBV19 with TRBJ1-1; maybe TRBD1 (6 bases). Germline values: CDR1 LNHDA, CDR2 SQIVND (reference sequence). The CDR3 runs to 16 residues. Trimming cost V 9 bases and J 4 bases, with 24 bases left between them. The CDR3: CASRPGGAGKGTEAFF. CDR3 bases: TGTGCCAGCCGGCCGGGGGGCGCCGGTAAAGGCACTGAAGCTTTCTTT.

The chain joins TRBV2 to TRBJ2-5; 10 nucleotides line up with TRBD1. The CDR3 loop spans 15 amino acids. The ends lost 5 bases at V and 3 bases at J; junction bases unmatched: 6. Germline V gene sequence: CDR1 SNHLY, CDR2 FYNNEI. CDR3 in DNA: TGTGCCAGCAGTTCGTTGGGACAGGGGAAAGAGACCCAGTACTTC. Translation: CASSSLGQGKETQYF.

This clone was counted only a few times. The chain links TRBV7-9 to TRBJ1-2; 10 bases are a match to TRBD1. Germline V gene lookup returns CDR1 SEHNR and CDR2 FQNEAQ (reference sequence). V dropped 5 bases and J dropped 4; count of bases not matched to a gene: 19. This CDR3 is 19 amino acids long. The CDR3 DNA reads as TGTGCCAGCAGCCCCACCCCGGGACAGGGGATGTCCATTACCTATGGCTACACCTTC. As protein: CASSPTPGQGMSITYGYTF. The full variable domain, in which reference TRBV7-9 and TRBJ1-2 provide the parts outside the CDR3, is DTGVSQNPRHKITKRGQNVTFRCDPISEHNRLYWYRQTLGQGPEFLTYFQNEAQLEKSRLLSDRFSAERPKGSFSTLEIQRTEQGDSAMYLCASSPTPGQGMSITYGYTFGSGTRLTVV.

This clone was observed a single time. The gene calls are TRBV10-3 and TRBJ1-3; D gene uncertain. Germline V gene data show CDR1 as ENHRY and CDR2 as SYGVKD. V gave up 2 bases and J gave up 0 bases, with 5 bases separating them. The CDR3 length is 14 residues. Here the CDR3 DNA reads TGTGCCATCAGTGAGACACCCTCTGGAAACACCATATATTTT. It encodes CAISETPSGNTIYF.

This clone was counted only a few times. The J gene is TRBJ1-3, the V gene TRBV7-9, with D possibly being TRBD1 (6 bases). The V end lost 3 bases, the J end lost 0 bases, and 12 bases lay between the germline ends. The germline V gene has CDR1 SEHNR and CDR2 FQNEAQ (reference sequence). This CDR3 comprises 16 residues. CDR3 amino acids: CASSFPGQYSGNTIYF. CDR3 DNA sequence: TGTGCCAGCAGCTTTCCGGGACAATACTCTGGAAACACCATATATTTT.

CDR3 amino acids: CASSLGGSGVSYNEQFF. DNA for the CDR3: TGCGCCAGCAGCTTGGGGGGTAGCGGGGTCTCCTACAATGAGCAGTTCTTC. The gene calls are TRBV5-1 and TRBJ2-1, with 8 nucleotides matching TRBD2. Germline assignment: CDR1 SGHRS and CDR2 YFSETQ. The trim removed 0 bases at V and 0 bases at J, leaving 5 bases unmatched. The CDR3 contains 17 residues.

The chain recombines TRBV2 with TRBJ2-1; D might be TRBD1 (6 bases). This CDR3 region has 15 residues. V lost 2 bases and J lost 2, with 10 bases in between. Germline values: CDR1 SNHLY, CDR2 FYNNEI. DNA of the CDR3: TGTGCCAGCAGTGAAATGCCAGGGGCCTACAATGAGCAGTTCTTC. This encodes CASSEMPGAYNEQFF.

The V and J genes are TRBV9 and TRBJ1-1, with no clear D. V gave up 0 bases and J gave up 0 bases, with 6 bases separating them. CDR3 length: 14 residues. CDR1 is SGDLS, CDR2 YYNGEE, per germline. DNA for the CDR3: TGTGCCAGCAGCGTAGCTAACGTGAACACTGAAGCTTTCTTT. Protein: CASSVANVNTEAFF. Full variable domain (rest looked up from reference TRBV9 and TRBJ1-1): DSGVTQTPKHLITATGQRVTLRCSPRSGDLSVYWYQQSLDQGLQFLIQYYNGEERAKGNILERFSAQQFPDLHSELNLSSLELGDSALYFCASSVANVNTEAFFGQGTRLTVV.

This clone was counted once. CDR3 coding DNA: TGTGCCAGCAGCTTGGGCCGTCGCGATGACAATGAGCAGTTCTTC. Translating gives CASSLGRRDDNEQFF. The chain combines TRBV5-4 with TRBJ2-1; no clear D. Trimming removed 0 bases at V and 5 bases at J, with 12 bases between. The germline gives CDR1 SGHNT, CDR2 YYREEE (reference sequence). CDR3 length: 15 residues.

The chain uses TRBV19 and TRBJ2-6; 7 bases line up with TRBD1. Unmatched junction bases numbered 4, after V lost 7 bases and J lost 1 base. CDR1 is LNHDA and CDR2 is SQIVND in the germline V gene (reference sequence). There are 15 residues in the CDR3. In DNA, the CDR3 is TGTGCCAGTAACCCCAGGGGGTCTGGGGCCAACGTCCTGACTTTC. Its translation: CASNPRGSGANVLTF. Combining the CDR3 with reference TRBV19 and TRBJ2-6 gives the whole variable domain DGGITQSPKYLFRKEGQNVTLSCEQNLNHDAMYWYRQDPGQGLRLIYYSQIVNDFQKGDIAEGYSVSREKKESFPLTVTSAQKNPTAFYLCASNPRGSGANVLTFGAGSRLTVL.

The CDR3 loop reads CASSSGTSSGYTF. CDR3 in DNA: TGTGCCAGCAGTTCAGGGACATCGTCCGGCTACACCTTC. The chain has TRBV27 and TRBJ1-2, with D possibly being TRBD1 (6 bases). Trimming stripped 4 bases from V and 8 bases from J, with 14 bases between. Germline V gene data show CDR1 as MNHEY and CDR2 as SMNVEV (reference sequence). This CDR3 contains 13 residues.

This chain connects TRBV30 to TRBJ2-2; D gene unclear. The CDR3 has 12 amino acids. CDR1 is GTSNPN and CDR2 is SVGIG in the germline V gene (reference sequence). The CDR3 region is CANSPLTGELFF. In DNA, the CDR3 is TGTGCGAACAGTCCTCTCACCGGGGAGCTGTTTTTT.